These 24 T cell receptor beta chains were sequenced from one sample in a study of T-cell reconstitution after alpha-beta-depleted transplantation in children. Preparation of the TCRbeta library involved a method that used unique molecular identifiers. Each CDR3 protein is one row after TCRdb ran MiXCR on the PCR reads. The repertoire consists of around 230,000 distinct CDR3 sequences, with about 15% occurring once and the leading ten covering approximately 40%. Sample: PBMCs, mostly from graft donor cells, taken 360 days after TCRalphabeta/CD19-depleted stem cell transplant. The receptors originated from a male patient aged 2 to 9 who had a stem cell transplant for acute lymphoblastic leukemia, so the T cells may come from the graft donor.

The chain couples TRBV10-3 to TRBJ2-5; 7 nucleotides match TRBD2. CDR1 and CDR2 from the germline V gene are ENHRY and SYGVKD. CDR3 length: 15 amino acids. J gave up 4 bases and V 3 bases, and 8 bases lay outside the gene matches. CDR3 amino acids: CAISDLLREGETQYF. The CDR3 DNA sequence: TGTGCCATCAGTGATCTTCTCAGGGAGGGAGAGACCCAGTACTTC.

This chain joins TRBV18 and TRBJ2-2, with D possibly matching TRBD2 (5 bases). V lost 3 bases and J lost 7, with 9 bases in between. This CDR3 is 13 amino acids long. Germline values: CDR1 KGHSH, CDR2 LQKENI. This CDR3 is CASSPAEDGELFF. The CDR3 DNA is TGTGCCAGCTCACCCGCGGAGGACGGGGAGCTGTTTTTT.

The rearrangement uses TRBV3-1 and TRBJ2-5, with TRBD2 matching 7 bases. J gave up 4 bases and V 0 bases, and 11 bases lay outside the gene matches. The CDR3 has 17 amino acids. Germline V gene sequence: CDR1 LGHDT, CDR2 YNNKEL (reference sequence). The CDR3 loop reads CASSQDALAEEVETQYF. The CDR3 region has the DNA TGTGCCAGCAGCCAAGACGCTCTAGCGGAGGAGGTAGAGACCCAGTACTTC.

This chain uses TRBV5-4 with TRBJ2-2; D possibly corresponds to TRBD1 (6 bases). Germline values: CDR1 SGHNT, CDR2 YYREEE (reference sequence). CDR3 size: 18 residues. V was trimmed by 4 bases and J by 0 bases, leaving 19 bases between them. CDR3 DNA sequence: TGTGCCAGCAGCCCTCAAATCAACAGGGAACCGAACACCGGGGAGCTGTTTTTT. It translates to CASSPQINREPNTGELFF.

The sample holds a few counts of this clonotype. The chain employs TRBV12-3 or TRBV12-4 and TRBJ2-4, with no clear D. V was cut by 3 bases and J by 8 bases, with 11 bases left in between. This CDR3 contains 13 residues. Here the CDR3 reads CASSLAAPDIQYF. CDR3 in DNA: TGTGCCAGCAGTTTGGCCGCTCCCGACATTCAGTACTTC.

The rearrangement joins TRBV7-8 to TRBJ1-1; D is ambiguous. Per the germline V gene, CDR1 is SGHVS and CDR2 is FQNEAQ. Trimming shortened V by 5 bases and J by 0 bases, and 10 bases separated the two germline ends. The CDR3 consists of 14 residues. The CDR3 DNA is TGTGCCAGCAGCCCTGATCGAATGAACACTGAAGCTTTCTTT. Amino acids: CASSPDRMNTEAFF.

This clonotype was counted a few times. V usage is TRBV7-9 and J usage is TRBJ2-7; 7 nucleotides match TRBD1. Trimming at V came to 5 bases and at J to 7 bases, leaving 14 bases not matched to a gene. This CDR3 is built from 15 residues. Germline V lookup: CDR1 SEHNR, CDR2 FQNEAQ (reference sequence). In DNA form, the CDR3 reads TGTGCCAGCAGCGTTACGGACAGGTCCCGTCGAGAGCAGTACTTC. Translating it yields CASSVTDRSRREQYF.

This clonotype was counted between two and nine times. V is TRBV7-8 and J is TRBJ2-1; 12 nucleotides line up with TRBD2. After removal of 5 bases from V and 9 bases from J, the junction contained 2 bases not matched to a gene. Per the germline V gene, CDR1 is SGHVS and CDR2 is FQNEAQ. The CDR3 consists of 13 residues. The CDR3 coding sequence is TGTGCCAGCAGCATGGGACTAGCGGGTGAGCAGTTCTTC. Its protein product is CASSMGLAGEQFF.

In this sample, this clonotype turned up many times. The gene calls are TRBV20-1 and TRBJ2-5, with unresolved D. The germline CDR1 and CDR2 sequences are DFQATT and SNEGSKA (reference sequence). The CDR3 runs to 13 residues. Trimming pared 4 bases from V and 4 bases from J, leaving 13 bases between. CDR3 nucleotide sequence: TGCAGTGCTATACCACCGGTTGGAGAGACCCAGTACTTC. Residues: CSAIPPVGETQYF.

This clonotype was seen at least ten times. The V and J genes are TRBV2 and TRBJ2-2; D gene uncertain. Germline loops: CDR1 SNHLY, CDR2 FYNNEI. V lost 5 bases and J lost 5, with 9 bases in between. This CDR3 spans 13 amino acids. DNA of the CDR3: TGTGCCAGCAGTTGGCTAGAGACCGGGGAGCTGTTTTTT. This codes for CASSWLETGELFF.

The sample holds many counts of this clonotype. The gene calls are TRBV2 and TRBJ2-2; D is undetermined. The CDR3 covers 13 residues. CDR1 and CDR2 (germline): SNHLY, FYNNEI. Trimming cost V 4 bases and J 1 base, with 4 bases left between them. As DNA, the CDR3 is TGTGCCAGCAGTGGACAGAACACCGGGGAGCTGTTTTTT. This codes for CASSGQNTGELFF.

There are a few counts of this clonotype. The genes are TRBV7-6 and TRBJ2-2, with 8 bases matching TRBD2. The CDR3 contains 18 residues. CDR1 is SGHVS and CDR2 is FNYEAQ in the germline V gene. J was trimmed by 5 bases and V by 5 bases; bases with no gene match: 16. The CDR3 DNA reads as TGTGCCAGCAGCCCTAGCTCGAGCGGGAGATTGGGGACCGGGGAGCTGTTTTTT. Amino acid sequence: CASSPSSSGRLGTGELFF.

The rearrangement joins TRBV7-2 to TRBJ2-5; 10 nucleotides line up with TRBD2. Per germline, CDR1 SGHTA and CDR2 FQGNSA. V dropped 8 bases and J dropped 1; count of bases not matched to a gene: 7. The CDR3 length is 15 residues. The CDR3 nucleotides are TGTGCCAGCGCCCTAGCGGGGGCTCTCCAAGAGACCCAGTACTTC. It is translated as CASALAGALQETQYF. Full variable domain (rest looked up from reference TRBV7-2 and TRBJ2-5): GAGVSQSPSNKVTEKGKDVELRCDPISGHTALYWYRQSLGQGLEFLIYFQGNSAPDKSGLPSDRFSAERTGGSVSTLTIQRTQQEDSAVYLCASALAGALQETQYFGPGTRLLVL.

The V call is TRBV10-3, the J call TRBJ1-6; D not certain. The CDR3 spans 15 residues. Germline V gene lookup returns CDR1 ENHRY and CDR2 SYGVKD. V lost 3 bases and J lost 1, with 7 bases in between. The CDR3 loop reads CAISDRGSYNSPLHF. CDR3 DNA sequence: TGTGCCATCAGTGACCGGGGTTCCTATAATTCACCCCTCCACTTT.

The chain carries TRBV5-1 and TRBJ1-1; D not resolved. Germline V gene data show CDR1 as SGHRS and CDR2 as YFSETQ. The CDR3 runs to 18 residues. V gave up 2 bases and J gave up 1 base, with 21 bases separating them. The CDR3 spells CASSFFGKTLSSNTEAFF. In DNA form, the CDR3 reads TGCGCCAGCAGCTTCTTTGGGAAGACCTTAAGCTCGAACACTGAAGCTTTCTTT.

The chain links TRBV5-1 to TRBJ2-3; 13 nucleotides align to TRBD2. CDR1 is SGHRS and CDR2 is YFSETQ in the germline V gene. This CDR3 is built from 14 residues. The V gene end was trimmed by 3 bases and the J gene end by 8 bases; junction bases not matched to a gene: 3. The CDR3 sequence: CASSSGTSGVTQYF. The CDR3 DNA reads as TGCGCCAGCAGCTCCGGGACTAGCGGGGTTACGCAGTATTTT.

This clonotype has only a few counts. The chain carries TRBV5-6 and TRBJ2-5; D not certain. Trimming left V 0 bases short and J 5 bases short, with 20 bases between. This CDR3 is 17 amino acids long. CDR1 SGHDT and CDR2 YYEEEE come from the germline V gene. CDR3 protein: CASSLAGPLGQAETQYF. The CDR3 region has the DNA TGTGCCAGCAGCTTGGCTGGCCCCTTAGGGCAGGCGGAGACCCAGTACTTC.

V and J are TRBV20-1 and TRBJ2-1; perhaps TRBD2 as D (5 bases). Germline-derived CDR1 and CDR2 are DFQATT and SNEGSKA (reference sequence). This CDR3 has 15 residues. The DNA for the CDR3 is TGCAGCGTCCCCCCAGCGGTTACAACCGGAAATGAGCAGTTCTTC. Translated, it gives CSVPPAVTTGNEQFF.

In regard to this clonotype: The conserved phenylalanine or tryptophan normally closing the CDR3 is absent here, so this likely arose from a read error. This rearrangement joins TRBV12-3 or TRBV12-4 to TRBJ1-2; TRBD1 agrees at 8 bases. The CDR3 contains 14 residues. Germline trimming cut 5 bases from V and 4 bases from J; bases unmatched to any gene: 6. The CDR3 reads CASSLGQGAYGYTY. The DNA of the CDR3 is TGTGCCAGCAGTCTCGGACAGGGTGCCTATGGCTACACCTAC.

The chain combines TRBV12-3 or TRBV12-4 with TRBJ2-1; 11 bases fit TRBD2. J lost 4 bases, V lost 6 bases, and 11 bases had no gene match. This CDR3 has 17 residues. This CDR3 is CASSPRLAGKSYNEQFF. CDR3 nucleotide sequence: TGTGCCAGCAGCCCGAGACTAGCGGGAAAAAGTTACAATGAGCAGTTCTTC.

The V gene is TRBV12-3 or TRBV12-4, the J gene TRBJ1-1; the D is unclear. This CDR3 region has 12 residues. V dropped 10 bases and J dropped 1 base, with 10 bases sitting between them. The DNA of the CDR3 is TGTGCCACCAGATCTGGGAACACTGAAGCTTTCTTT. Translation: CATRSGNTEAFF.

The chain has TRBV5-1 and TRBJ2-4; 7 nucleotides line up with TRBD1. Germline lookup yields CDR1 SGHRS and CDR2 YFSETQ. The CDR3 runs to 17 residues. V was clipped by 2 bases and J by 5 bases; unmatched bases: 13. The CDR3 sequence is CASSFSVLGGLQNIQYF. CDR3 DNA: TGCGCCAGCAGCTTTAGTGTTCTAGGGGGCCTACAAAACATTCAGTACTTC.

There are a few counts of this clonotype. CDR3 sequence (DNA): TGCGCCAGCAGCACAGGGACAGCCTCGAGTCCAACTAATGAAAAACTGTTTTTT. Translation: CASSTGTASSPTNEKLFF. J is TRBJ1-4 and V is TRBV5-1, with 7 bases aligning to TRBD1. With 4 bases clipped from V and 0 bases from J, the junction kept 12 bases outside the gene matches. There are 18 residues in the CDR3. Germline V gene sequence: CDR1 SGHRS, CDR2 YFSETQ.

The V call is TRBV5-1, the J call TRBJ2-7; D is unresolved. The CDR3 extends over 14 amino acids. Trimming removed 0 bases from V and 5 bases from J, with 12 bases in between. In germline, CDR1 is SGHRS, CDR2 YFSETQ. CDR3 nucleotides: TGCGCCAGCAGCTTGGGGGCTTCCCCTGACGAGCAGTACTTC. This codes for CASSLGASPDEQYF.